This T cell receptor beta chain was identified in a study of T-cell reconstitution after alpha-beta-depleted transplantation in children. Study-wide points: For some patients, TCRbeta diversity was high at day 60 because of recipient T cells and thymic progenitors that survived. After transplant, at about two months, alpha-beta T cells were reportedly derived from several hundred expanded graft clones. T-cell counts and diversity were attributed mostly to newly produced T cells one year after transplant.

This CDR3 has 12 residues. CDR1 is LGHDT and CDR2 is YNNKEL in the germline V gene (reference sequence). Trimming took off 4 bases at V and 5 bases at J, with 9 bases between the two ends. Unique molecular identifiers were incorporated into the prepared TCRbeta library. One entry per CDR3 protein, called by TCRdb with MiXCR from the PCR reads. The sample has under 60,000 distinct CDR3 sequences; less than 6% are singletons. As to this clonotype: Its specificity is not known.

Sequences were derived from PBMCs, mostly from graft donor cells, sampled 60 days after TCRalphabeta/CD19-depleted stem cell transplant. V is TRBV3-1 and J is TRBJ2-7; D remains unclear. The TCR comes from a female patient aged 2-15 years who had a stem cell transplant for aplastic anemia, so the T cells may come from the graft donor. As DNA, the CDR3 is TGTGCCAGCAGCCGAGGTACGAACGAGCAGTACTTC. Residues: CASSRGTNEQYF.